Shown below are 23 T cell receptor beta chains from a single sample sequenced in a study of cytomegalovirus exposure and HLA in healthy donors. Both 60 Vbeta primers and 13 Jbeta primers went into the PCR. TCRdb keeps only in-frame clones here, not all; method: immunoSEQ multiplex PCR. Here the sample spans approximately 120,000 clones, roughly three quarters being singletons. Sample: PBMCs. The receptors were sampled from a man in his thirties or forties in good health and CMV-seronegative.

This rearrangement joins TRBV11-2 to TRBJ2-1; D is undetermined. The CDR3 spans 13 residues. Germline values: CDR1 SGHAT, CDR2 FQNNGV. Trimming cost V 4 bases and J 0 bases, with 4 bases left between them. The CDR3 DNA reads TGTGCCAGCAGCTATAGCTCCTACAATGAGCAGTTCTTC. Its protein is CASSYSSYNEQFF.

In this sample, this clone turned up a few times. Other DNA sequences from this sample encode an identical CDR3 as well. The V gene is TRBV29-1, the J gene TRBJ2-7, with a possible D match to TRBD2 (8 bases). CDR3 length: 13 amino acids. CDR1 SQVTM and CDR2 ANQGSEA come from the germline V gene. V shed 6 bases and J shed 1 base, with 13 bases lying between them. The CDR3 DNA sequence: TGCAGCGTCGGGAGGGGGCTGTCCTACGAGCAGTACTTC. Its protein product is CSVGRGLSYEQYF.

The genes are TRBV28 and TRBJ2-1; D is perhaps TRBD2 (5 bases). The CDR3 sequence is 12 residues long. Germline loops: CDR1 MDHEN, CDR2 SYDVKM. Trimming pared 3 bases from V and 9 bases from J, leaving 9 bases between. The CDR3 loop is CASSFPSFEQFF. Written as DNA, the CDR3 is TGTGCCAGCAGTTTTCCTAGCTTTGAGCAGTTCTTC. Full variable domain (missing parts from reference TRBV28 and TRBJ2-1): DVKVTQSSRYLVKRTGEKVFLECVQDMDHENMFWYRQDPGLGLRLIYFSYDVKMKEKGDIPEGYSVSREKKERFSLILESASTNQTSMYLCASSFPSFEQFFGPGTRLTVL.

This clone came up a few times. The chain employs TRBV10-2 and TRBJ1-1; 8 nucleotides match TRBD1. Per the germline V gene, CDR1 is WSHSY and CDR2 is SAAADI. This CDR3 comprises 14 residues. The trim removed 4 bases at V and 1 base at J, leaving 2 bases unmatched. The CDR3, as DNA: TGCGCCAGCAGTGGGACAGGGAGGAACACTGAAGCTTTCTTT. Amino acids: CASSGTGRNTEAFF.

The V gene is TRBV5-4, the J gene TRBJ2-7; D may be TRBD1 (5 bases). The CDR3 spans 14 residues. The germline V gene encodes CDR1 SGHNT and CDR2 YYREEE (reference sequence). V lost 5 bases to trimming and J lost 3 bases, with 15 bases between them. The CDR3, as DNA: TGTGCCAGCAGATCACAGGTTTCGGGCTACGAGCAGTACTTC. Amino acids: CASRSQVSGYEQYF.

The CDR3 nucleotides are TGTGCCAGCAGCCCAACTAGCGGGGGGAGGCATACGCAGTATTTT. Its protein is CASSPTSGGRHTQYF. The gene calls are TRBV7-2 and TRBJ2-3, with 12 bases aligning to TRBD2. The V segment lost 5 bases and the J segment 7 bases; nucleotides outside the gene matches: 7. The CDR3 contains 15 residues. CDR1 and CDR2 from the germline V gene are SGHTA and FQGNSA.

V usage is TRBV5-5 and J usage is TRBJ1-2, with a possible D match to TRBD1 (5 bases). CDR3 length: 13 residues. Germline V gene sequence: CDR1 SGHKS, CDR2 YYEKEE (reference sequence). Trimming left V 1 base short and J 7 bases short, with 11 bases between. In DNA form, the CDR3 reads TGTGCCAGCAGCTTGTGGCAGGGAGGTGGCTACACCTTC. Translating it yields CASSLWQGGGYTF. The variable domain in full, completed from reference TRBV5-5 and TRBJ1-2, reads DAGVTQSPTHLIKTRGQQVTLRCSPISGHKSVSWYQQVLGQGPQFIFQYYEKEERGRGNFPDRFSARQFPNYSSELNVNALLLGDSALYLCASSLWQGGGYTFGSGTRLTVV.

The chain combines TRBV28 with TRBJ2-7, with a weak D call TRBD1 (6 bases). Germline CDR1 and CDR2: MDHEN and SYDVKM. CDR3 length: 15 amino acids. The germline V and J ends were trimmed by 5 bases and 2 bases, with 16 bases remaining between them. CDR3 loop: CASSPQTGNPYEQYF. CDR3 in DNA: TGTGCCAGCAGTCCACAAACAGGGAACCCCTACGAGCAGTACTTC.

This clone was found a few times. The chain recombines TRBV30 with TRBJ1-4, with unresolved D. Germline V gene data show CDR1 as GTSNPN and CDR2 as SVGIG (reference sequence). Trimming removed 3 bases at V and 8 bases at J, with 25 bases between. The CDR3 length is 17 residues. The CDR3 here is CAWSSRLAYTKREKLFF. The CDR3 DNA reads TGTGCCTGGAGCTCCCGACTCGCTTACACCAAAAGGGAAAAACTGTTTTTT.

The J gene is TRBJ2-5, the V gene TRBV6-5; TRBD1 might be the D (5 bases). The V gene lost 0 bases and the J gene lost 2 bases, with 13 bases spanning the gap. This CDR3 is built from 16 residues. CDR1 and CDR2 (germline): MNHEY, SVGAGI. As DNA, the CDR3 is TGTGCCAGCAGTTACTCTACTACGACAGAACAAGAGACCCAGTACTTC. This gives the protein CASSYSTTTEQETQYF.

The CDR3: CASRRTGGLWPQHF. The CDR3 nucleotides are TGTGCCAGCCGGAGGACAGGGGGTTTATGGCCCCAGCATTTT. This chain joins TRBV7-8 and TRBJ1-5; 10 nucleotides align to TRBD1. Trimming removed 8 bases from V and 9 bases from J; junction bases left unmatched: 10. Germline V gives CDR1 SGHVS, CDR2 FQNEAQ. The CDR3 is 14 amino acids.

The V gene is TRBV4-2, the J gene TRBJ2-1, with 10 bases matching TRBD2. Germline CDR1 is LGHNA and CDR2 is YNFKEQ. The CDR3 spans 16 residues. V was clipped by 1 base and J by 4 bases; unmatched bases: 4. The CDR3 spells CASSQGATSGYNEQFF. Here the CDR3 DNA reads TGTGCCAGCAGCCAAGGAGCGACTAGCGGGTACAATGAGCAGTTCTTC.

J is TRBJ1-1 and V is TRBV19; TRBD1 matches 8 bases. This CDR3 contains 16 residues. V was clipped by 6 bases and J by 0 bases; unmatched bases: 9. Per the germline V gene, CDR1 is LNHDA and CDR2 is SQIVND (reference sequence). The CDR3 sequence is CASRTGQGPMNTEAFF. In DNA form, the CDR3 reads TGTGCCAGTAGGACCGGACAGGGCCCCATGAACACTGAAGCTTTCTTT. Full variable domain (remainder filled in from reference TRBV19 and TRBJ1-1): DGGITQSPKYLFRKEGQNVTLSCEQNLNHDAMYWYRQDPGQGLRLIYYSQIVNDFQKGDIAEGYSVSREKKESFPLTVTSAQKNPTAFYLCASRTGQGPMNTEAFFGQGTRLTVV.

The J gene is TRBJ1-2, the V gene TRBV30; D may be TRBD1 (5 bases). There are 13 residues in the CDR3. V lost 1 base to trimming and J lost 2 bases, with 8 bases between them. Germline CDR1 is GTSNPN and CDR2 is SVGIG (reference sequence). The CDR3 spells CAWSGEGNYGYTF. The DNA for the CDR3 is TGTGCCTGGAGTGGGGAGGGGAACTATGGCTACACCTTC.

The chain couples TRBV27 to TRBJ2-1; 7 bases line up with TRBD2. Germline CDR1 reads MNHEY; CDR2 reads SMNVEV (reference sequence). V shed 6 bases, J shed 1 base, and the junction held 6 bases outside the gene matches. The CDR3 runs 15 residues. The CDR3: CASSRGTTSYNEQFF. Here the CDR3 DNA reads TGTGCCAGCAGCCGAGGGACTACGTCCTACAATGAGCAGTTCTTC.

J is TRBJ2-2 and V is TRBV27, with a possible D match to TRBD1 (6 bases). Germline loops: CDR1 MNHEY, CDR2 SMNVEV (reference sequence). The CDR3 is 15 residues long. Trimming cost V 3 bases and J 0 bases, with 8 bases left between them. DNA of the CDR3: TGTGCCAGCAGTTTGGACAGCACGAACACCGGGGAGCTGTTTTTT. Translated: CASSLDSTNTGELFF.

This clone was observed a few times. This sequence joins TRBV6-5 and TRBJ1-2, with no clear D. V was trimmed by 1 base and J by 7 bases, leaving 13 bases between them. Germline V gives CDR1 MNHEY, CDR2 SVGAGI. The length of the CDR3 is 14 residues. The CDR3 region is CASSYYLRSGGYTF. DNA of the CDR3: TGTGCCAGCAGTTACTACCTGCGATCGGGTGGCTACACCTTC.

The chain recombines TRBV5-1 with TRBJ2-3; 9 nucleotides line up with TRBD1. The CDR3 has 16 residues. After removal of 6 bases from V and 3 bases from J, the junction contained 11 bases not matched to a gene. CDR1 and CDR2 from the germline V gene are SGHRS and YFSETQ. The CDR3, as DNA: TGCGCCAGCACCATCGAGAGGACAGGGGTGACAGATACGCAGTATTTT. It translates to CASTIERTGVTDTQYF.

The rearrangement uses TRBV5-1 and TRBJ2-2, with 10 bases identical to TRBD1. The CDR3 covers 16 residues. The V segment lost 0 bases and the J segment 6 bases; nucleotides outside the gene matches: 5. Germline V lookup: CDR1 SGHRS, CDR2 YFSETQ. The CDR3 DNA reads TGCGCCAGCAGCTTGGACCTGACAGGGGGCCCCGGGGAGCTGTTTTTT. Residues: CASSLDLTGGPGELFF. Variable domain in full (rest from reference TRBV5-1 and TRBJ2-2): KAGVTQTPRYLIKTRGQQVTLSCSPISGHRSVSWYQQTPGQGLQFLFEYFSETQRNKGNFPGRFSGRQFSNSRSEMNVSTLELGDSALYLCASSLDLTGGPGELFFGEGSRLTVL.

The rearrangement joins TRBV2 to TRBJ2-7; 9 nucleotides match TRBD1. This CDR3 region has 16 residues. J was trimmed by 4 bases and V by 4 bases; bases with no gene match: 11. CDR1 is SNHLY and CDR2 is FYNNEI in the germline V gene. CDR3 nucleotide sequence: TGTGCCAGCAGTGGGATAGGGGACAGGGATCTATACGAGCAGTACTTC. Residues: CASSGIGDRDLYEQYF.

This rearrangement joins TRBV4-2 to TRBJ2-5; TRBD2 aligns across 9 bases. Germline values: CDR1 LGHNA, CDR2 YNFKEQ. J gave up 3 bases and V 1 base, and 12 bases lay outside the gene matches. The CDR3 covers 18 residues. CDR3 in DNA: TGTGCCAGCAGCCAAGGTGGCGGGGGGGCACAAATAGAAGAGACCCAGTACTTC. The encoded protein is CASSQGGGGAQIEETQYF.

The chain combines TRBV19 with TRBJ2-7; 9 bases are a match to TRBD1. CDR3 length equals 16 residues. With 5 bases clipped from V and 5 bases from J, the junction kept 13 bases outside the gene matches. Germline CDR1 and CDR2: LNHDA and SQIVND (reference sequence). The CDR3, as DNA: TGTGCCAGTAGTGTCTACACCGGGACAGGGTTTCACGAGCAGTACTTC. As protein: CASSVYTGTGFHEQYF.

J is TRBJ2-6 and V is TRBV7-8; tentative D call: TRBD1 (5 bases). Trimming cost V 1 base and J 0 bases, with 13 bases left between them. The CDR3 sequence is 18 residues long. Germline assignment: CDR1 SGHVS and CDR2 FQNEAQ. The CDR3 DNA follows: TGTGCCAGCAGCTTAGTATACGCAGGGATCTCTGGGGCCAACGTCCTGACTTTC. It is translated as CASSLVYAGISGANVLTF.